The 18 T cell receptor beta chains below were found in one sample sequenced in a study of T-cell reconstitution after alpha-beta-depleted transplantation in children. As it was prepared, the TCRbeta library received unique molecular identifiers. A single record per CDR3 protein comes from TCRdb applying MiXCR to the PCR reads. The sample lists some 600,000 distinct CDR3 sequences, approximately 15% occurring once. The sample in question was PBMCs from the stem cell graft donor, obtained from the stem cell graft. The receptors stem from a human donor who donated a stem cell graft to a child with acute myeloid leukemia.

This clonotype came up many times. V gene TRBV20-1 combines with J gene TRBJ1-1; 9 bases agree with TRBD1. With 5 bases clipped from V and 0 bases from J, the junction kept 4 bases outside the gene matches. The CDR3 extends over 14 amino acids. Germline lookup yields CDR1 DFQATT and CDR2 SNEGSKA (reference sequence). The CDR3 DNA reads as TGCAGTGCTTCCGGGGACAGGGTGAACACTGAAGCTTTCTTT. Encoded protein: CSASGDRVNTEAFF.

The table lists this clonotype with many counts. J is TRBJ1-2 and V is TRBV20-1, with D possibly being TRBD1 (5 bases). This CDR3 has 16 amino acids. CDR1 and CDR2 from the germline V gene are DFQATT and SNEGSKA (reference sequence). The ends were cut back, 0 bases at V and 3 bases at J, with 17 bases in the middle. CDR3 sequence (DNA): TGCAGTGCTAGAGAGGCCGCCGGGGGGGTTTACTATGGCTACACCTTC. Translated: CSAREAAGGVYYGYTF.

This clonotype was seen ten or more times. The rearrangement joins TRBV29-1 to TRBJ1-2; maybe TRBD1 (5 bases). The V gene lost 6 bases and the J gene lost 0 bases, with 23 bases spanning the gap. This CDR3 is built from 17 residues. Germline V lookup: CDR1 SQVTM, CDR2 ANQGSEA. The CDR3 DNA is TGCAGCGTATACTTTCCAGGGCTAGATTCTTCTAACTATGGCTACACCTTC. This translates into CSVYFPGLDSSNYGYTF. Using reference TRBV29-1 and TRBJ1-2 for the parts outside the CDR3, the full variable domain is SAVISQKPSRDICQRGTSLTIQCQVDSQVTMMFWYRQQPGQSLTLIATANQGSEATYESGFVIDKFPISRPNLTFSTLTVSNMSPEDSSIYLCSVYFPGLDSSNYGYTFGSGTRLTVV.

Many counts were recorded for this clonotype. The CDR3 DNA follows: TGTGCCAGCGGTCTCAGCACTGAAGCTTTCTTT. Translating gives CASGLSTEAFF. The gene calls are TRBV6-5 and TRBJ1-1; no definite D call. The CDR3 is 11 amino acids. Deletions cut 8 bases from V and 4 bases from J, with 8 bases between. CDR1 and CDR2 from the germline V gene are MNHEY and SVGAGI.

This clonotype was observed many times. The CDR3, as DNA: TGTGCCAGCAGTCGCGGACTCTCGGATACGCAGTATTTT. Residues: CASSRGLSDTQYF. The rearrangement links TRBV7-2 to TRBJ2-3; perhaps TRBD2 as D (5 bases). Per germline, CDR1 SGHTA and CDR2 FQGNSA. This CDR3 is 13 amino acids long. Trimming removed 6 bases from V and 6 bases from J, with 13 bases in between.

This clonotype has a count of ten or more. This chain uses TRBV7-2 with TRBJ2-5; a possible D gene is TRBD2 (7 bases). CDR3 length: 15 amino acids. CDR1 is SGHTA, CDR2 FQGNSA, per germline. V was shortened by 5 bases and J by 5 bases, with 18 bases between the two germline ends. The CDR3: CASSDRLGGRETQYF. The CDR3 DNA follows: TGTGCCAGCAGCGATAGATTGGGGGGGCGGGAGACCCAGTACTTC.

The gene calls are TRBV7-2 and TRBJ2-3; 7 positions agree with TRBD2. Trimming at V came to 5 bases and at J to 1 base, leaving 12 bases not matched to a gene. Germline V gives CDR1 SGHTA, CDR2 FQGNSA. The CDR3 is made up of 17 amino acids. CDR3 bases: TGTGCCAGCAGCGCACAGACTAGCCGGGGTGGCACAGATACGCAGTATTTT. It translates to CASSAQTSRGGTDTQYF.

This clonotype was detected a few times. V and J are TRBV20-1 and TRBJ2-5; TRBD2 is a possible D gene (5 bases). Germline V gene data show CDR1 as DFQATT and CDR2 as SNEGSKA (reference sequence). This CDR3 is built from 15 residues. Between the trimmed V and J ends, which lost 6 bases and 2 bases, there was a span of 19 bases. In nucleotides, the CDR3 is TGCAGTGCGCCAGAAAATAAAGGCGGGCAAGAGACCCAGTACTTC. This gives the protein CSAPENKGGQETQYF.

This clonotype showed up many times. This chain joins TRBV20-1 and TRBJ2-1; tentatively, D is TRBD2 (6 bases). The CDR3 contains 13 residues. Germline V gene sequence: CDR1 DFQATT, CDR2 SNEGSKA (reference sequence). Between the trimmed V and J ends, which lost 6 bases and 10 bases, there was a span of 19 bases. The CDR3 loop reads CSAQGRDGGEQFF. The CDR3 DNA reads TGCAGTGCCCAGGGTCGGGACGGGGGAGAGCAGTTCTTC.

This chain connects TRBV6-1 to TRBJ1-1; D call uncertain. CDR3 size: 9 residues. Trimming removed 3 bases at V and 11 bases at J, with 4 bases between. The V gene's germline CDR1 is MNHNS and CDR2 SASEGT. CDR3 coding DNA: TGTGCCAGCAGTGAGTGGGCTTTCTTT. Translating it yields CASSEWAFF.

This clonotype was seen only a few times. The chain employs TRBV20-1 and TRBJ2-3; D not certain. V gave up 6 bases and J gave up 4 bases, with 17 bases separating them. The germline V gene has CDR1 DFQATT and CDR2 SNEGSKA (reference sequence). The CDR3 runs to 14 residues. CDR3 nucleotide sequence: TGCAGTGCGCCTACAGAGGTCGGCCCAGATACGCAGTATTTT. It codes for CSAPTEVGPDTQYF.

This clonotype was picked up many times. This chain connects TRBV20-1 to TRBJ1-2; a possible D gene is TRBD1 (5 bases). In germline, CDR1 is DFQATT, CDR2 SNEGSKA (reference sequence). The CDR3 has 13 residues. Trimming stripped 3 bases from V and 3 bases from J, with 11 bases between. The CDR3 nucleotides are TGCAGTGCTAGGGAGGACACCTACTATGGCTACACCTTC. Protein product: CSAREDTYYGYTF.

V gene TRBV7-9 combines with J gene TRBJ2-7; no firm D call. This CDR3 is 11 amino acids long. Trimming took off 5 bases at V and 4 bases at J, with 6 bases between the two ends. From germline, CDR1 is SEHNR and CDR2 FQNEAQ (reference sequence). CDR3 protein: CASSRVYEQYV. In DNA, the CDR3 is TGTGCCAGCAGCCGCGTTTACGAGCAGTACGTC.

The chain joins TRBV7-2 to TRBJ2-1; D possibly matches TRBD1 or TRBD2 (5 bases each). From germline, CDR1 is SGHTA and CDR2 FQGNSA. The CDR3 is 15 amino acids. Deletions cut 2 bases from V and 6 bases from J, with 14 bases between. CDR3 in amino acids: CASSLSPGHFNEQFF. DNA for the CDR3: TGTGCCAGCAGCTTAAGCCCGGGGCACTTCAATGAGCAGTTCTTC.

The V and J genes are TRBV5-4 and TRBJ2-2, with D tentatively TRBD1 (6 bases). V lost 0 bases to trimming and J lost 4 bases, with 10 bases between them. Germline V gives CDR1 SGHNT, CDR2 YYREEE (reference sequence). The CDR3 spans 15 residues. As DNA, the CDR3 is TGTGCCAGCAGCTTGGGACAGGTGCCCACCGGGGAGCTGTTTTTT. Translating it yields CASSLGQVPTGELFF.

The gene calls are TRBV28 and TRBJ2-7; D gene unclear. The germline gives CDR1 MDHEN, CDR2 SYDVKM. The CDR3 is made up of 14 amino acids. Trimming shortened V by 1 base and J by 4 bases, and 11 bases separated the two germline ends. Here the CDR3 reads CASSLFALGYEQYV. Here the CDR3 DNA reads TGTGCCAGCAGTTTATTCGCTCTAGGGTACGAGCAGTACGTC.

This clonotype has only a few counts. The rearrangement uses TRBV18 and TRBJ2-7; D is possibly TRBD1 (5 bases). CDR3 length equals 13 residues. Trimming stripped 3 bases from V and 5 bases from J, with 11 bases between. Germline CDR1 and CDR2: KGHSH and LQKENI. The CDR3 region is CASSPSGLNEQYV. The CDR3 nucleotides read TGTGCCAGCTCACCGTCAGGGCTTAACGAGCAGTACGTC.

This clonotype appeared many times. V and J are TRBV29-1 and TRBJ2-7, with 9 bases lining up with TRBD1. After removal of 6 bases from V and 6 bases from J, the junction contained 6 bases not matched to a gene. The CDR3 has 12 amino acids. Looked up from germline, CDR1 is SQVTM and CDR2 is ANQGSEA. CDR3 coding DNA: TGCAGCGTGTGGACAGGGGAGGCCGAGCAGTACTTC. As protein: CSVWTGEAEQYF.